What follows describes a single T cell receptor beta chain. The record originates from a study of blood T cell repertoires in COVID-19. The overall study: Acute and convalescent COVID-19 specimens originated in the United States, Italy and Spain. The cDNA or gDNA used as material had been derived from T cells, B-cell-depleted T cells, or PBMCs.

The V gene's germline CDR1 is GTSNPN and CDR2 SVGIG (reference sequence). This CDR3 region has 15 residues. Trimming stripped 4 bases from V and 2 bases from J, with 16 bases between. Per the original methods: Quantification of nucleated cells was approximated via reference gene primer amplification. Only in-frame clones appear in the TCRdb table, and some are missing; sequencing was by immunoSEQ multiplex PCR. D and trimming were read from the DNA, whereas the V and J calls and clone size are those reported in that table. The data hold 85,000 to 95,000 clones, with about 83% observed a single time. The source is a human donor in a cohort sampled during active COVID-19. The chain carries TRBV30 and TRBJ2-3; D may be TRBD2 (6 bases). What was sequenced was peripheral blood. CDR3 sequence reads: CAWKIAGYLTDTQYF. CDR3 sequence (DNA): TGTGCCTGGAAAATCGCGGGGTACCTCACAGATACGCAGTATTTT. Supplemented by reference TRBV30 and TRBJ2-3, the full variable domain reads SQTIHQWPATLVQPVGSPLSLECTVEGTSNPNLYWYRQAAGRGLQLLFYSVGIGQISSEVPQNLSASRPQDRQFILSSKKLLLSDSGFYLCAWKIAGYLTDTQYFGPGTRLTVL.